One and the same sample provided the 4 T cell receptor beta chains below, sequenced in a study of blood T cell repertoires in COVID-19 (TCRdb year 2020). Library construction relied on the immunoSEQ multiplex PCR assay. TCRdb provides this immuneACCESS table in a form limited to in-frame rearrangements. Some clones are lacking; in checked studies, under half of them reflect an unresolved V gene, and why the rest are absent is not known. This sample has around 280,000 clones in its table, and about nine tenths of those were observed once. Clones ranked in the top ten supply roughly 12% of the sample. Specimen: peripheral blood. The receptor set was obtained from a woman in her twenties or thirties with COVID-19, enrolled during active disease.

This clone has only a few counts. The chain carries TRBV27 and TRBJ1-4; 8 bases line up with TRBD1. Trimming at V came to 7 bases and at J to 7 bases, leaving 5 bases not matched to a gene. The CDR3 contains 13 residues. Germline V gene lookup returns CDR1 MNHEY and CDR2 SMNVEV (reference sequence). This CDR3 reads CASKDRGLEKLFF. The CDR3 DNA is TGTGCCAGCAAAGACAGGGGTCTTGAAAAACTGTTTTTT.

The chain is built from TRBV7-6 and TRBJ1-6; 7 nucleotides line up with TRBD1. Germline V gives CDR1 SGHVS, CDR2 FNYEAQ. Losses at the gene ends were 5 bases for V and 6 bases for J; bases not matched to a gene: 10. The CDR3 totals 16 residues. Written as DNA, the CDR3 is TGTGCCAGCAGCCATACGGAGGGGGCCCTTAATTCACCCCTCCACTTT. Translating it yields CASSHTEGALNSPLHF.

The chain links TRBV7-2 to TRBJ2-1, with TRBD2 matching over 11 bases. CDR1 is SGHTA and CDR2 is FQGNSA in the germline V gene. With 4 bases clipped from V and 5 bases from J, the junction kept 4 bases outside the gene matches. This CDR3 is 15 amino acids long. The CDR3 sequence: CASSSGLAANNEQFF. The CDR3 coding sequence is TGTGCCAGCAGCTCGGGACTAGCGGCCAACAATGAGCAGTTCTTC.

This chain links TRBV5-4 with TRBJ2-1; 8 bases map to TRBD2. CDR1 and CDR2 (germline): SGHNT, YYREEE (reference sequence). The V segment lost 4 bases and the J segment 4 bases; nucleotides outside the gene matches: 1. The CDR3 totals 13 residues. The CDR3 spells CASSTSGYNEQFF. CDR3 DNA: TGTGCCAGCAGCACTAGCGGTTACAATGAGCAGTTCTTC.